The entry below gives a single TCR beta chain sequence along with its context. The data stem from a study of response to subunit inactivated influenza vaccine. TCRdb reprocessed the RT-PCR reads via MiXCR and lists one record per CDR3 protein. This table holds around 650,000 distinct CDR3 sequences, around 14% found once. V lost 4 bases, J lost 2 bases, and 3 bases stayed unmatched. CDR3 length equals 15 residues. Germline assignment: CDR1 LGHDT and CDR2 YNNKEL (reference sequence). V is TRBV3-1 and J is TRBJ2-5, with 11 bases that match TRBD1. Sequenced here: PBMCs from blood, sampled 11 to 12 days after vaccination. The receptor comes from a man aged 45-65 years who received an inactivated influenza vaccine. The CDR3 protein is CASSRTGGRQETQYF. The CDR3 nucleotides are TGTGCCAGCAGCCGGACAGGGGGCCGACAAGAGACCCAGTACTTC.